Given below is one T cell receptor (beta chain) in context. The antigen remains unidentified. These data belong to a study of T cells after yellow fever vaccination. Overall study: In the case of low-cell-number fractions, SMART-Seq v4 Ultra Low Input was used for preparation.

V shed 2 bases and J 2 bases; nucleotides not matched to a gene: 3. This CDR3 has 15 amino acids. For TCR, cDNA came from 5'RACE template switching, which added a universal primer site and UMIs. Via MiXCR, TCRdb re-called the 5' RACE reads, giving one row per CDR3 protein. Of 150,000 to 200,000 distinct CDR3 sequences in the sample, 5.5% to 8% are singletons; the top ten hold less than 3%. Study observations and caveats: Only a minor proportion of clonotypes was detected across both CD4 and CD8 compartments. Once the booster was given, most primary-vaccination clones reappeared, at around 96% for CD4 and over 70% for CD8.

This TCR was recovered from a man aged 18-30 years who received the YFV17D yellow fever vaccine. The chain has TRBV23-1 and TRBJ1-5; 7 bases are shared with TRBD1. TRBV23-1 counts as an open reading frame of uncertain function. Sequencing was performed on CD4+ T cells sorted from PBMCs, taken on the day of the first yellow fever vaccination. CDR3 amino acids: CASSQTGQGNQPQHF. The CDR3 region has the DNA TGCGCCAGCAGTCAAACCGGACAGGGCAATCAGCCCCAGCATTTT.